This T cell receptor beta chain was recovered during a study of cytomegalovirus exposure and HLA in healthy donors. Whole-study results and caveats: The study had only CMV serostatus as immune exposure information.

The J segment lost 7 bases and the V segment lost 2 bases, leaving 8 bases of the junction unmatched. The CDR3 extends over 16 amino acids. Germline values: CDR1 SGHTA, CDR2 FQGTGA. PCR employed 60 Vbeta and 13 Jbeta primers. The repertoire was sequenced with immunoSEQ multiplex PCR; TCRdb's copy has only in-frame clones and lacks some. This table has more than 90,000 clones, 70% appearing once. Worth noting for this clone: Its target is not known.

The sample consisted of PBMCs. The J gene is TRBJ2-1, the V gene TRBV7-3; 10 nucleotides agree with TRBD1. This receptor was identified in a man aged 25-45 years in good health and CMV-seropositive. Here the CDR3 DNA reads TGTGCCAGCAGCTTAGAGGGGGGACAGGGGAGGAATGAGCAGTTCTTC. It encodes CASSLEGGQGRNEQFF.